These 8 T cell receptor beta chains originate from one sample sequenced in a study of CXCR3-negative and CXCR3-positive naive CD8 T cells. Libraries of TRB cDNA were made by 5' RACE and carried UMIs. TCRdb processed the 5' RACE reads again and assigns one entry to each CDR3 protein, with no DNA. The specimen's table records 100,000 to 150,000 distinct CDR3 sequences. The sample consisted of naive CXCR3- CD8+ T cells from blood. Subset here: CD45RO-CCR7+CD27+CD95- naive CD8+ T cells lacking CXCR3 (TNR3-). The receptors derive from a human donor in good health. Some clones in this sample may be carry-over from other donors' samples.

This rearrangement joins TRBV7-7 to TRBJ2-1; TCRdb gives TRBD2 as the D gene, but with no DNA this cannot be confirmed. This CDR3 spans 13 amino acids. CDR1 and CDR2 from the germline V gene are SSHAT and FNYEAQ (reference sequence). The CDR3 sequence: CASSPGLAGSQFF.

The gene calls are TRBV29-1 and TRBJ2-7; TCRdb's D call, TRBD1, is unchecked because there is no DNA. The CDR3 has 12 amino acids. Germline loops: CDR1 SQVTM, CDR2 ANQGSEA. This CDR3 reads CSAVNGAGEQYF.

V and J are TRBV7-3 and TRBJ2-1. Germline V gene lookup returns CDR1 SGHTA and CDR2 FQGTGA. CDR3 length: 15 residues. This CDR3 reads CARVSHSLSYNEQFF.

The V call is TRBV4-1, the J call TRBJ2-7; the TCRdb D gene call, TRBD1, has no DNA to confirm it. The CDR3 is 15 amino acids. Germline lookup yields CDR1 MGHRA and CDR2 YSYEKL. The CDR3 region is CASSQDWDREYEQYF.

The chain combines TRBV5-1 with TRBJ1-1; the D gene TCRdb calls, TRBD1, cannot be checked with no DNA. CDR1 SGHRS and CDR2 YFSETQ come from the germline V gene. The CDR3 runs to 14 residues. The CDR3 here is CASSLEGVNTEAFF.

The genes are TRBV2 and TRBJ2-6. This CDR3 has 16 residues. CDR1 is SNHLY, CDR2 FYNNEI, per germline. The CDR3 spells CASSQSRTSGANVLTF.

The chain recombines TRBV30 with TRBJ1-1; the TRBD1 assignment by TCRdb is unverifiable without DNA. Germline V gene lookup returns CDR1 GTSNPN and CDR2 SVGIG (reference sequence). The CDR3 totals 14 residues. The CDR3 sequence: CAWIVGLTNTEAFF.

V is TRBV9 and J is TRBJ2-3; as DNA is missing, the TRBD1 call by TCRdb cannot be tested. Looked up from germline, CDR1 is SGDLS and CDR2 is YYNGEE. This CDR3 region has 14 residues. The CDR3 is CASSVGTTTDTQYF. Complete variable domain (other parts from reference TRBV9 and TRBJ2-3): DSGVTQTPKHLITATGQRVTLRCSPRSGDLSVYWYQQSLDQGLQFLIQYYNGEERAKGNILERFSAQQFPDLHSELNLSSLELGDSALYFCASSVGTTTDTQYFGPGTRLTVL.